These T cell receptor beta chains were read from a single sample in a study of cytomegalovirus exposure and HLA in healthy donors. Using immunoSEQ multiplex PCR, the repertoire was profiled, and TCRdb retains in-frame clones only, with some absent. This sample has 200,000 or so clones; over 70% occur once, and the top ten carry around 2%. The sample taken for sequencing was PBMCs. These receptors originate from a woman in her late teens or twenties in good health and CMV-seropositive. CDR3s include the opening cysteine and the closing phenylalanine or tryptophan. Each record gives: V gene, D gene, CDR3 length, clone size, J gene, CDR3 DNA, CDR3 protein. D genes are given only for firm matches. Expanded clones get a size class; other rows say once, few or many, or leave the size out.

V: TRBV4-2
D: -
length: 14
size: -
J: TRBJ1-2
DNA: TGTGCCAGCAGCCAAGGAGGGGGTTTTTATGGCTACACCTTC
CDR3: CASSQGGGFYGYTF

V: TRBV19
D: -
length: 15
size: -
J: TRBJ2-6
DNA: TGTGCCAGTAGTATCGGGGGAGATGGGGCCAACGTCCTGACTTTC
CDR3: CASSIGGDGANVLTF

V: TRBV15
D: TRBD1
length: 14
size: once
J: TRBJ2-4
DNA: TGTGCCACCAGCAGAGGACAGGGTAGGAACATTCAGTACTTC
CDR3: CATSRGQGRNIQYF

V: TRBV30
D: TRBD1
length: 14
size: -
J: TRBJ1-5
DNA: TGTGCCTGGAGTTCGGGACAGGGGGGTCAGCCCCAGCATTTT
CDR3: CAWSSGQGGQPQHF

V: TRBV6-1
D: -
length: 16
size: -
J: TRBJ2-1
DNA: TGTGCCAGCAGTGAGGAGGGGTTAGGGCCCTACAATGAGCAGTTCTTC
CDR3: CASSEEGLGPYNEQFF

V: TRBV19
D: TRBD1
length: 15
size: once
J: TRBJ2-5
DNA: TGTGCCAGTAGTACTGGGACAGTCGGTCAAGAGACCCAGTACTTC
CDR3: CASSTGTVGQETQYF

V: TRBV9
D: TRBD1
length: 14
size: -
J: TRBJ1-5
DNA: TGTGCCAGCAGCAAACAGGGGGCGGAGCAGCCCCAGCATTTT
CDR3: CASSKQGAEQPQHF

V: TRBV30
D: TRBD1
length: 13
size: -
J: TRBJ2-1
DNA: TGTGCCTGGACCACAGGGGGTAACAATGAGCAGTTCTTC
CDR3: CAWTTGGNNEQFF

V: TRBV15
D: TRBD2
length: 17
size: -
J: TRBJ2-3
DNA: TGTGCCACCAGCAGTTGGACTAGCGGGCGCAACACAGATACGCAGTATTTT
CDR3: CATSSWTSGRNTDTQYF

V: TRBV5-5
D: -
length: 14
size: -
J: TRBJ1-1
DNA: TGTGCCAGCAGTAGAAGCGCGGAGAACACTGAAGCTTTCTTT
CDR3: CASSRSAENTEAFF

V: TRBV2
D: -
length: 14
size: -
J: TRBJ1-6
DNA: TGTGCCAGCAGTGAACGGGCACCCCGGGGACCCCTCCACTTT
CDR3: CASSERAPRGPLHF

V: TRBV7-9
D: TRBD1
length: 14
size: few
J: TRBJ1-1
DNA: TGTGCCAGCATCATTCGGGACAGGGGTACTGAAGCTTTCTTT
CDR3: CASIIRDRGTEAFF

V: TRBV7-2
D: TRBD2
length: 15
size: -
J: TRBJ2-1
DNA: TGTGCCAGCAGCTTCTTAGCGGGGGGCTTCAATGAGCAGTTCTTC
CDR3: CASSFLAGGFNEQFF

V: TRBV2
D: -
length: 15
size: -
J: TRBJ1-4
DNA: TGTGCCAGCCATTCTTTAACAGCAACTAATGAAAAACTGTTTTTT
CDR3: CASHSLTATNEKLFF

V: TRBV29-1
D: TRBD2
length: 13
size: -
J: TRBJ2-1
DNA: TGCAGCATCGGACTAGCGGGGGGCAATGAGCAGTTCTTC
CDR3: CSIGLAGGNEQFF

V: TRBV7-2
D: TRBD1
length: 15
size: -
J: TRBJ2-3
DNA: TGTGCCAGCAGCCAGGCAGGGGGCTACACAGATACGCAGTATTTT
CDR3: CASSQAGGYTDTQYF

V: TRBV19
D: TRBD1
length: 17
size: -
J: TRBJ2-6
DNA: TGTGCCAGTAGCATCGACAGGGTCTCCCCTGGGGCCAACGGCCTGACTTTC
CDR3: CASSIDRVSPGANGLTF

V: TRBV5-6
D: TRBD1
length: 17
size: -
J: TRBJ2-2
DNA: TGTGCCAGCAGCGCCCTGGACAGGGTAAAGAACACCGGGGAGCTGTTTTTT
CDR3: CASSALDRVKNTGELFF

V: TRBV2
D: -
length: 14
size: -
J: TRBJ2-1
DNA: TGTGCCAGCAGTGAAGTGAACCAGGACAATGAGCAGTTCTTC
CDR3: CASSEVNQDNEQFF

V: TRBV14
D: -
length: 12
size: -
J: TRBJ2-1
DNA: TGTGCCAGCAGCCTCTTCTACAATGAGCAGTTCTTC
CDR3: CASSLFYNEQFF

V: TRBV27
D: -
length: 14
size: -
J: TRBJ1-1
DNA: TGTGCCAGCAGTTTATATTGGGGGCCAACCGAAGCTTTCTTT
CDR3: CASSLYWGPTEAFF

V: TRBV4-1
D: -
length: 14
size: once
J: TRBJ2-4
DNA: TGCGCCAGCAGCCAAGACGGCGGGGTAAACATTCAGTACTTC
CDR3: CASSQDGGVNIQYF

V: TRBV19
D: -
length: 13
size: -
J: TRBJ2-2
DNA: TGTGCCAGTAGTGAGCAGGGCACCGGGGAGCTGTTTTTT
CDR3: CASSEQGTGELFF

V: TRBV28
D: -
length: 16
size: -
J: TRBJ1-5
DNA: TGTGCCAGCAGAGCTACAGGTTCTATAAGCAATCAGCCCCAGCATTTT
CDR3: CASRATGSISNQPQHF

V: TRBV9
D: -
length: 14
size: -
J: TRBJ1-6
DNA: TGTGCCAGCAGCCTTATACAGGGCAATTCACCCCTCCACTTT
CDR3: CASSLIQGNSPLHF

V: TRBV19
D: -
length: 15
size: -
J: TRBJ1-5
DNA: TGTGCCAGTACCCCCCACACAGGGCGCAATCAGCCCCAGCATTTT
CDR3: CASTPHTGRNQPQHF

V: TRBV6-4
D: TRBD1
length: 15
size: -
J: TRBJ2-3
DNA: TGTGCCAGCAGTCAAACAGGGGGTAGTACAGATACGCAGTATTTT
CDR3: CASSQTGGSTDTQYF

V: TRBV28
D: TRBD1
length: 15
size: -
J: TRBJ1-5
DNA: TGTGCCAGCAGTTTATTGGGACAGGGGGGCCAGCCCCAGCATTTT
CDR3: CASSLLGQGGQPQHF

V: TRBV7-9
D: -
length: 16
size: -
J: TRBJ1-2
DNA: TGTGCCAGCAGCCTAGGGAGGGACCGATCCGGAAGTGGCTACACCTTC
CDR3: CASSLGRDRSGSGYTF

V: TRBV29-1
D: TRBD2
length: 14
size: once
J: TRBJ2-3
DNA: TGCAGCGGAATGGCTAGCGGGGGCACAGATACGCAGTATTTT
CDR3: CSGMASGGTDTQYF

V: TRBV7-9
D: -
length: 16
size: -
J: TRBJ2-6
DNA: TGTGCCAGCAGGACCCCGCGGGGAAGTGGGGCCAACGTCCTGACTTTC
CDR3: CASRTPRGSGANVLTF